This passage covers 15 T cell receptor beta chains from one sample sequenced in a study of T-cell memory formation after mild COVID-19. From the 5' RACE reads, TCRdb called clonotypes with MiXCR, one entry per CDR3 protein. This table holds 250,000 or so distinct CDR3 sequences, 18% found once. The specimen sequenced was PBMCs or a T cell subset sorted from them (not recorded which). The receptors were sampled from a man between 18 and 35 years old who had mild COVID-19 (a few samples of this study predate the infection). Cell type and time point are not known.

The genes are TRBV4-3 and TRBJ2-3, with D hard to call. Germline-derived CDR1 and CDR2 are LGHNA and YSLEER. This CDR3 has 12 amino acids. Trimming cost V 1 base and J 14 bases, with 13 bases left between them. The CDR3 sequence is CASSQGVKEWYF. As DNA, the CDR3 is TGCGCCAGCAGCCAAGGCGTCAAAGAGTGGTATTTT.

This clonotype was seen a handful of times. The J gene is TRBJ1-2, the V gene TRBV28; D is uncertain. Between the trimmed V and J ends, which lost 3 bases and 4 bases, there was a span of 9 bases. The CDR3 is made up of 13 amino acids. Germline V gene lookup returns CDR1 MDHEN and CDR2 SYDVKM. CDR3 loop: CASSLIRFYGYTF. The CDR3 DNA sequence: TGTGCCAGCAGTTTGATCAGGTTCTATGGCTACACCTTC.

This clonotype has more than one count but fewer than ten. The rearrangement uses TRBV9 and TRBJ2-2; 10 bases line up with TRBD1. Germline CDR1 reads SGDLS; CDR2 reads YYNGEE. CDR3 length: 17 amino acids. V shed 0 bases and J 8 bases; nucleotides not matched to a gene: 10. The CDR3 DNA reads TGTGCCAGCAGCGTAGCTCTGGAGACAGGGGGCAAAGGGGAGCTGTTTTTT. It yields the protein CASSVALETGGKGELFF.

This clonotype was seen more than once but under ten times. The chain uses TRBV7-9 and TRBJ1-2; D might be TRBD1 (6 bases). Trimming shortened V by 3 bases and J by 1 base, and 9 bases separated the two germline ends. Per germline, CDR1 SEHNR and CDR2 FQNEAQ (reference sequence). The CDR3 consists of 14 residues. The DNA for the CDR3 is TGTGCCAGCAGCTTGGACAGATTTAACTATGGCTACACCTTC. Its protein product is CASSLDRFNYGYTF. Combining the CDR3 with reference TRBV7-9 and TRBJ1-2 gives the whole variable domain DTGVSQNPRHKITKRGQNVTFRCDPISEHNRLYWYRQTLGQGPEFLTYFQNEAQLEKSRLLSDRFSAERPKGSFSTLEIQRTEQGDSAMYLCASSLDRFNYGYTFGSGTRLTVV.

This clonotype was seen only a few times. The rearrangement uses TRBV5-1 and TRBJ1-2; D might be TRBD1 (5 bases). V lost 4 bases and J lost 0, with 10 bases in between. The length of the CDR3 is 14 residues. The germline V gene has CDR1 SGHRS and CDR2 YFSETQ. CDR3 loop: CASSPGTANYGYTF. The CDR3 DNA is TGCGCCAGCAGCCCCGGGACGGCTAACTATGGCTACACCTTC.

The CDR3 coding sequence is TGTGCCAGCAACCTAGCGGGGGTAGACATTCAGTACTTC. It yields the protein CASNLAGVDIQYF. The V call is TRBV2, the J call TRBJ2-4, with 10 bases aligning to TRBD2. Germline assignment: CDR1 SNHLY and CDR2 FYNNEI. The CDR3 contains 13 residues. V lost 7 bases and J lost 8; bases outside the gene matches: 5.

The chain combines TRBV7-8 with TRBJ1-6; tentatively, D is TRBD1 (5 bases). Trimming pared 6 bases from V and 2 bases from J, leaving 14 bases between. The length of the CDR3 is 16 residues. CDR1 is SGHVS, CDR2 FQNEAQ, per germline. CDR3 bases: TGTGCCAGCAGTCTCGTGGGGACTCCCTATAATTCACCCCTCCACTTT. This sequence encodes CASSLVGTPYNSPLHF.

This clonotype was observed at least ten times. The chain combines TRBV4-1 with TRBJ2-3; D gene uncertain. V was shortened by 4 bases and J by 5 bases, with 10 bases between the two germline ends. The CDR3 length is 13 residues. Per the germline V gene, CDR1 is MGHRA and CDR2 is YSYEKL. The CDR3 protein is CASSLGSGDTQYF. The DNA for the CDR3 is TGCGCCAGCAGCCTAGGGTCTGGAGATACGCAGTATTTT.

The rearrangement links TRBV20-1 to TRBJ2-4; D tentatively reads TRBD1 or TRBD2 (5 bases each). The germline V gene has CDR1 DFQATT and CDR2 SNEGSKA (reference sequence). The V end was cut by 5 bases, the J end by 0 bases, with 11 bases between. CDR3 length: 14 amino acids. CDR3 in amino acids: CSASDGTAKNIQYF. The CDR3 nucleotides read TGCAGTGCTTCCGACGGGACAGCCAAAAACATTCAGTACTTC.

The chain uses TRBV5-1 and TRBJ1-2, with 8 bases matching TRBD1. The J segment lost 12 bases and the V segment lost 7 bases, leaving 11 bases of the junction unmatched. CDR1 and CDR2 from the germline V gene are SGHRS and YFSETQ. The CDR3 totals 12 residues. The CDR3 sequence: CASGRGQGVHTF. CDR3 coding DNA: TGCGCCAGCGGCCGTGGACAGGGCGTCCACACCTTC.

This clonotype was seen a handful of times. The chain has TRBV3-1 and TRBJ2-3; D is undetermined. The CDR3 loop spans 14 amino acids. Trimming pared 0 bases from V and 7 bases from J, leaving 11 bases between. Germline values: CDR1 LGHDT, CDR2 YNNKEL (reference sequence). The CDR3 region has the DNA TGTGCCAGCAGCCAAGATAGTTACAGCCATACGCAGTATTTT. It encodes CASSQDSYSHTQYF.

This clonotype has more than one count but fewer than ten. The chain recombines TRBV11-2 with TRBJ2-3; D gene unclear. The CDR3 spans 14 residues. V was cut by 2 bases and J by 5 bases, with 11 bases left in between. CDR1 and CDR2 (germline): SGHAT, FQNNGV. In DNA, the CDR3 is TGTGCCAGCAGCTTACCGTCCATCGGAGATACGCAGTATTTT. The encoded protein is CASSLPSIGDTQYF.

The rearrangement joins TRBV20-1 to TRBJ1-4; no firm D call. From germline, CDR1 is DFQATT and CDR2 SNEGSKA (reference sequence). The CDR3 is 11 amino acids. Deletions cut 7 bases from V and 8 bases from J, with 11 bases between. In nucleotides, the CDR3 is TGCAGTGTCCCATTGGGGGAAAAACTGTTTTTT. This translates into CSVPLGEKLFF.

This clonotype has just a few counts. V is TRBV7-6 and J is TRBJ2-4; D is possibly TRBD2 (6 bases). CDR3 length equals 16 residues. Per the germline V gene, CDR1 is SGHVS and CDR2 is FNYEAQ. Trimming left V 1 base short and J 1 base short, with 11 bases between. The CDR3 region is CASSLDGGGAKNIQYF. The CDR3 coding sequence is TGTGCCAGCAGCTTAGACGGGGGTGGGGCCAAAAACATTCAGTACTTC.

V usage is TRBV7-6 and J usage is TRBJ1-3; tentatively, D is TRBD1 (6 bases). The V gene lost 2 bases and the J gene lost 0 bases, with 17 bases spanning the gap. The length of the CDR3 is 18 residues. Germline-derived CDR1 and CDR2 are SGHVS and FNYEAQ. The CDR3 region has the DNA TGTGCCAGCAGCTTATCGGGACACCGCGTCTACTCTGGAAACACCATATATTTT. It codes for CASSLSGHRVYSGNTIYF.